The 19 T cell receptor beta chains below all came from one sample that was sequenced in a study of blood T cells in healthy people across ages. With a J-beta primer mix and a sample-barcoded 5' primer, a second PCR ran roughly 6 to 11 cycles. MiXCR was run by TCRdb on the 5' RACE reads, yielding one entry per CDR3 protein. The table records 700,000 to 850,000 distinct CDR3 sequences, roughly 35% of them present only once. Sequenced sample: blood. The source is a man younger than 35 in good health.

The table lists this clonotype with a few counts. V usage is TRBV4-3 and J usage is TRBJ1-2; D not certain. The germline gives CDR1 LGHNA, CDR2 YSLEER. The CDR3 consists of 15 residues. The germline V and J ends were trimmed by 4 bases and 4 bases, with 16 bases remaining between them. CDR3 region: CASSRSLADTYGYTF. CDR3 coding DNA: TGCGCCAGCAGCCGATCTCTCGCAGACACCTATGGCTACACCTTC.

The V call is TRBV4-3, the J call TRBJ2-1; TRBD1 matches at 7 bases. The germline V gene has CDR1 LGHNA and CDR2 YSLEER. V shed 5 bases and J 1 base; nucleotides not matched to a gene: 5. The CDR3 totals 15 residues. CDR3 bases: TGCGCCAGCAGCTATGACAGGGAGTCCTACAATGAGCAGTTCTTC. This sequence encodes CASSYDRESYNEQFF.

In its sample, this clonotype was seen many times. The DNA for the CDR3 is TGCAGCGAGGAAGGTTGGGGTAATGAAAAACTGTTTTTT. It specifies CSEEGWGNEKLFF. The chain is built from TRBV29-1 and TRBJ1-4; D uncertain. The CDR3 loop spans 13 amino acids. Germline CDR1 and CDR2: SQVTM and ANQGSEA. The ends were cut back, 7 bases at V and 4 bases at J, with 13 bases in the middle.

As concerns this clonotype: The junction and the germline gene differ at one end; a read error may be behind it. The CDR3: CASGQEPSGNEQFF. In DNA, the CDR3 is TGCGCCAGCGGCCAAGAACCCAGCGGCAATGAGCAGTTCTTC. The V and J genes are TRBV4-3 and TRBJ2-1, with D perhaps TRBD2 (5 bases). This CDR3 spans 14 amino acids. The germline CDR1 and CDR2 sequences are LGHNA and YSLEER.

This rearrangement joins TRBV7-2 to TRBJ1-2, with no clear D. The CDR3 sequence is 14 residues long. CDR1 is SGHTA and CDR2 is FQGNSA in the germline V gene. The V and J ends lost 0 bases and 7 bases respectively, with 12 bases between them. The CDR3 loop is CASSLAGSSSGYTF. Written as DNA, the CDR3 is TGTGCCAGCAGCTTAGCAGGCAGCTCTTCTGGCTACACCTTC.

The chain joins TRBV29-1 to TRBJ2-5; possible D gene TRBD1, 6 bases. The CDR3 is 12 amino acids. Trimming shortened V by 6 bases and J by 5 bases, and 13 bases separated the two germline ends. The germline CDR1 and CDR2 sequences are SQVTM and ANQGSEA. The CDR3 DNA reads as TGCAGCGTGAACAGGGCTGGCGAGACCCAGTACTTC. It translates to CSVNRAGETQYF.

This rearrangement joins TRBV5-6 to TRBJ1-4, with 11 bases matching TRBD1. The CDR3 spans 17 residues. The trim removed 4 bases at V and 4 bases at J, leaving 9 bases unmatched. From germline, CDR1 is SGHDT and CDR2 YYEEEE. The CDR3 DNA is TGTGCCAGCAGCGCCGGGACAGGGGGTCGGAGTAATGAAAAACTGTTTTTT. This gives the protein CASSAGTGGRSNEKLFF.

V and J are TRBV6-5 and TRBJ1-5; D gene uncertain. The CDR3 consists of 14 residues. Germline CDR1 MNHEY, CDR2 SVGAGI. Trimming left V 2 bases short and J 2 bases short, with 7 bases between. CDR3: CASSYGGGNQPQHF. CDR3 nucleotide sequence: TGTGCCAGCAGTTACGGAGGAGGCAATCAGCCCCAGCATTTT.

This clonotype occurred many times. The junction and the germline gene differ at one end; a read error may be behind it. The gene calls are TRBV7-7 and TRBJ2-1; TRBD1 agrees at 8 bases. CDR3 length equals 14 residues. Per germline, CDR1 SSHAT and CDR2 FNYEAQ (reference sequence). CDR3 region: CASSPLTGDNEQFF. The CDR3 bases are TGTGCTAGCAGCCCCTTGACAGGGGACAATGAGCAGTTCTTC.

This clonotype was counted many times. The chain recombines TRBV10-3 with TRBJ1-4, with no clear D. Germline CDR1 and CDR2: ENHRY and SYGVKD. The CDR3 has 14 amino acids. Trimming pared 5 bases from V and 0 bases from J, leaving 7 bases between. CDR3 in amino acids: CAISSRSTNEKLFF. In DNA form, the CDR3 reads TGTGCCATCAGTAGCAGGTCAACTAATGAAAAACTGTTTTTT.

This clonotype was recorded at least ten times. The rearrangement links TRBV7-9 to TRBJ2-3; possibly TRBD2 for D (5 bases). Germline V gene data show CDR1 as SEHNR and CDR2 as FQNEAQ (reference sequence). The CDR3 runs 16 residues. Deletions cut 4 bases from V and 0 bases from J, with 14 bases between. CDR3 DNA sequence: TGTGCCAGCAGCTCCACATCGGGGTCTAGCACAGATACGCAGTATTTT. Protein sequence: CASSSTSGSSTDTQYF.

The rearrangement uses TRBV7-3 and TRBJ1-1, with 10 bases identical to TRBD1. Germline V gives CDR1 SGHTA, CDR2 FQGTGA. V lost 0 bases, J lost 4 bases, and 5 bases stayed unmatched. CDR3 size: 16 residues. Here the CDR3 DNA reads TGTGCCAGCAGCTTAACCCCCCGGACAGGGGGCACTGAAGCTTTCTTT. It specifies CASSLTPRTGGTEAFF.

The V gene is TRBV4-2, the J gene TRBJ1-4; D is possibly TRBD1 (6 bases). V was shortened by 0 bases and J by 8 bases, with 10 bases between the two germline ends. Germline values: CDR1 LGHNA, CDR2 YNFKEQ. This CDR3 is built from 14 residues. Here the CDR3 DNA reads TGTGCCAGCAGCCAAGACGATCAGGGGGAAAAACTGTTTTTT. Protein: CASSQDDQGEKLFF.

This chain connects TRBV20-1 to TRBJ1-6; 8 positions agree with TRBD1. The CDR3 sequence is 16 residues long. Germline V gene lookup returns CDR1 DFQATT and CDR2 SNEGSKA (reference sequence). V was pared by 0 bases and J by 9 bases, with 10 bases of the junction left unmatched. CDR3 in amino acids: CSARESGTGFSSPLHF. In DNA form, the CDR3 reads TGCAGTGCTAGAGAATCCGGGACAGGTTTTAGTTCACCCCTCCACTTT.

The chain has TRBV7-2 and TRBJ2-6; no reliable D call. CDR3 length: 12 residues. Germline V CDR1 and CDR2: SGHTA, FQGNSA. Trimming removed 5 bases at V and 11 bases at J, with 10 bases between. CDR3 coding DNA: TGTGCCAGCAGCCGGTACCGGGACGTCCTGACTTTC. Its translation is CASSRYRDVLTF.

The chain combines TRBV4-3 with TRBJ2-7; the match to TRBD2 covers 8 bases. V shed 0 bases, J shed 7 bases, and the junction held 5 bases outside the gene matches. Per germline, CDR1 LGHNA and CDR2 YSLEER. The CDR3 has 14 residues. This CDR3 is CASSQEGTRDEQYF. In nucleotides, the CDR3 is TGCGCCAGCAGCCAAGAAGGGACTAGAGATGAGCAGTACTTC.

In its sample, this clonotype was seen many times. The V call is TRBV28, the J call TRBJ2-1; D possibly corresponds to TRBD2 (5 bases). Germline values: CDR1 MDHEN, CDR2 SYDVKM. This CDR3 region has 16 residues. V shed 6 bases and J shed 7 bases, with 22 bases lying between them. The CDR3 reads CASSLVGDPGLNEQFF. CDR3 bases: TGTGCCAGCAGCCTGGTCGGGGATCCTGGGTTAAATGAGCAGTTCTTC.

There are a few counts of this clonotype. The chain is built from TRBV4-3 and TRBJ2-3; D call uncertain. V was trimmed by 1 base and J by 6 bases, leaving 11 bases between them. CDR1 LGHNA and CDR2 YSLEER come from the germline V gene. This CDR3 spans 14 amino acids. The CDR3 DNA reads TGCGCCAGCAGCCAAGGTCGGGTCCAGGATACGCAGTATTTT. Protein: CASSQGRVQDTQYF.

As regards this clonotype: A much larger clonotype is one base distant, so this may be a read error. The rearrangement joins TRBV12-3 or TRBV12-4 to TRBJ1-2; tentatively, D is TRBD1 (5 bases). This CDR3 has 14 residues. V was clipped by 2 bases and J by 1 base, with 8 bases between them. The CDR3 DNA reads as TGTGCCAGCAGTTTATCAGGGATTAACTATGGCTACACCTTC. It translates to CASSLSGINYGYTF.